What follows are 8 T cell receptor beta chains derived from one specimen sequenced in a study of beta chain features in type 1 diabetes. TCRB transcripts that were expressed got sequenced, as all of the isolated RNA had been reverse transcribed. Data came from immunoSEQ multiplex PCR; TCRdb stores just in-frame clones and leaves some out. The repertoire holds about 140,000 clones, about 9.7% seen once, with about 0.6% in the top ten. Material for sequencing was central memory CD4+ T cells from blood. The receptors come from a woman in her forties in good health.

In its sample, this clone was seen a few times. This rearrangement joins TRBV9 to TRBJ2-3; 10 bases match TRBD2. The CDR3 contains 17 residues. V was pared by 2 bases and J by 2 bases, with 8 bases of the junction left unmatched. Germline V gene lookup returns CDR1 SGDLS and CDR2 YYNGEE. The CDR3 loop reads CASSVAPLAGATDTQYF. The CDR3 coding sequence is TGTGCCAGCAGCGTGGCCCCTCTAGCGGGGGCCACAGATACGCAGTATTTT. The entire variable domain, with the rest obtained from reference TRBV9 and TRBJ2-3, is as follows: DSGVTQTPKHLITATGQRVTLRCSPRSGDLSVYWYQQSLDQGLQFLIQYYNGEERAKGNILERFSAQQFPDLHSELNLSSLELGDSALYFCASSVAPLAGATDTQYFGPGTRLTVL.

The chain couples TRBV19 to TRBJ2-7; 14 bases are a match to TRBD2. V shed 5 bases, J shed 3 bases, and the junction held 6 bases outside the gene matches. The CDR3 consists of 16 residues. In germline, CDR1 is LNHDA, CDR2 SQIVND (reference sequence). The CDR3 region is CASSSGLAGANYEQYF. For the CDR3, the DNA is TGTGCCAGTAGTTCGGGACTAGCGGGGGCAAACTACGAGCAGTACTTC.

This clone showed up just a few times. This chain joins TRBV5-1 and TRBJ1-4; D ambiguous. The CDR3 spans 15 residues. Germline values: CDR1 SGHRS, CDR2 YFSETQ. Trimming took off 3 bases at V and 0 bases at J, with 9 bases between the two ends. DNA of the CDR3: TGCGCCAGCAGCTCCGTGTCAGCAACTAATGAAAAACTGTTTTTT. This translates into CASSSVSATNEKLFF.

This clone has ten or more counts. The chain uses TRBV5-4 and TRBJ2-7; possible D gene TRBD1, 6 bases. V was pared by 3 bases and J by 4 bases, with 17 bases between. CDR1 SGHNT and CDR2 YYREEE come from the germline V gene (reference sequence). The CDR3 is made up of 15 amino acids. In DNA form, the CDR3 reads TGTGCCAGCAGCTCGTGGGACACCTTGAGTTACGAGCAGTACTTC. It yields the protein CASSSWDTLSYEQYF.

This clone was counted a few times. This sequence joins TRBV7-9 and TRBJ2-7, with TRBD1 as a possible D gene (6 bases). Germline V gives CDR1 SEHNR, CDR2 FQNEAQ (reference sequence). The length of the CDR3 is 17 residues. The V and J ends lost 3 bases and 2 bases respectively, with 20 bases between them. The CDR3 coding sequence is TGTGCCAGCAGCTTGAGGGCACAGGGACCCGTAACCTACGAGCAGTACTTC. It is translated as CASSLRAQGPVTYEQYF.

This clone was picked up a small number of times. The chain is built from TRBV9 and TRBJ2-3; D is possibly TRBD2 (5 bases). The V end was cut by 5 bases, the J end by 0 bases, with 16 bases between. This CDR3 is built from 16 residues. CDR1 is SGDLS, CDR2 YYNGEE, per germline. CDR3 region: CASSPPRRLSTDTQYF. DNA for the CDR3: TGTGCCAGCAGTCCCCCGCGGAGGCTGAGCACAGATACGCAGTATTTT.

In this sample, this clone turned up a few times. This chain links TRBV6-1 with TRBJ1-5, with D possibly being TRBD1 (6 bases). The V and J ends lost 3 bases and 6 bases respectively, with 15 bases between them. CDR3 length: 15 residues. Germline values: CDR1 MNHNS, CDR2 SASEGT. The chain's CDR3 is CASSDTHRVSQPQHF. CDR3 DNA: TGTGCCAGCAGTGATACCCACAGGGTCAGTCAGCCCCAGCATTTT.

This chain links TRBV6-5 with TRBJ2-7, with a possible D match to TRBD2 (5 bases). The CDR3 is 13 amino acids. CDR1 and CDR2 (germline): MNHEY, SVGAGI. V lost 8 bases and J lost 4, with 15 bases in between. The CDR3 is CASVRGSPYEQYF. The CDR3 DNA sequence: TGTGCCAGCGTCCGGGGTTCCCCGTACGAGCAGTACTTC.